This record concerns one T cell receptor (beta chain) sequence. Its cognate antigen is unknown. This CDR3 has 18 amino acids. Germline V gene sequence: CDR1 SGHTA, CDR2 FQGNSA. The trim removed 1 base at V and 4 bases at J, leaving 10 bases unmatched. The data stem from a study of post-analysis software for immune sequencing data. Whole-study results and caveats: Those samples that were prepared in the same batch co-clustered strongly by F measure. Among five TRBV segments more frequent in patients than controls were TRBV5-6, TRBV5-1 and TRBV20-1.

cDNA libraries of TCR beta carried unique molecular identifiers. MiXCR was run by TCRdb on the PCR reads, yielding one entry per CDR3 protein. The table records hundreds of thousands of distinct CDR3 sequences, approximately 59% of them present only once. The sample comprised blood. J is TRBJ1-4 and V is TRBV7-2; 9 nucleotides agree with TRBD1. The sequence came from a girl aged 2-9 years with multiple sclerosis. The CDR3 DNA follows: TGTGCCAGCAGCTTAGGATTGGCGCCGGGACAGGGTAATGAAAAACTGTTTTTT. Translated, it gives CASSLGLAPGQGNEKLFF.